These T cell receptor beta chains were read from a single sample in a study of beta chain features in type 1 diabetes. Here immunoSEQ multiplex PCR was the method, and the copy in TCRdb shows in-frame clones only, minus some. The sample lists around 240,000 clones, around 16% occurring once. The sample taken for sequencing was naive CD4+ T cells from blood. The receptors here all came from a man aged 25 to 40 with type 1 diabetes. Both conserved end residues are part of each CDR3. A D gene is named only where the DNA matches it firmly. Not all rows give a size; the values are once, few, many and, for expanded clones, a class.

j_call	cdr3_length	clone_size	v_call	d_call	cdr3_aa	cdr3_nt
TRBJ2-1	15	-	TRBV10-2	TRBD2	CASRDPGLAGNEQFF	TGCGCCAGCAGAGACCCGGGACTAGCCGGCAATGAGCAGTTCTTC
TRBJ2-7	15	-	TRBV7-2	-	CASSRPGATSYEQYF	TGTGCCAGCAGCCGCCCGGGAGCGACCTCCTACGAGCAGTACTTC
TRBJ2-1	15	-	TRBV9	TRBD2	CASSVEAGVLGEQFF	TGTGCCAGCAGCGTAGAGGCGGGAGTGTTGGGTGAGCAGTTCTTC
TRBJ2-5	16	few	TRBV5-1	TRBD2	CASSLAVNSGIETQYF	TGCGCCAGCAGCTTAGCCGTTAACAGCGGGATAGAGACCCAGTACTTC
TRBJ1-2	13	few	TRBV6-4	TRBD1	CASSRTGLYGYTF	TGTGCCAGCAGCCGGACAGGCCTCTATGGCTACACCTTC
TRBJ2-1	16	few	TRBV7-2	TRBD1	CASSSFGTGAQREQFF	TGTGCCAGCAGCTCCTTCGGGACAGGGGCCCAGCGTGAGCAGTTCTTC
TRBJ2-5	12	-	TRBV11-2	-	CASSSIREAQYF	TGTGCCAGCAGCTCGATCAGGGAGGCCCAGTACTTC
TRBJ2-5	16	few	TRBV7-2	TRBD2	CASSSWLAGGQETQYF	TGTGCCAGCAGCTCTTGGTTAGCGGGAGGTCAAGAGACCCAGTACTTC
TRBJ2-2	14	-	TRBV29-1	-	CSVLDTGATGELFF	TGCAGCGTTCTCGACACCGGGGCCACCGGGGAGCTGTTTTTT
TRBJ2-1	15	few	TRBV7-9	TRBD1	CASSLGATGDNEQFF	TGTGCCAGCAGCTTAGGGGCGACAGGGGACAATGAGCAGTTCTTC
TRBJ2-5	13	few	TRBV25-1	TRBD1	CASSETGWETQYF	TGTGCCAGCAGTGAGACAGGGTGGGAGACCCAGTACTTC
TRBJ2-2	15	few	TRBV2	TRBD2	CASSDLAGDVGELFF	TGTGCCAGCAGTGATCTAGCGGGAGATGTCGGGGAGCTGTTTTTT
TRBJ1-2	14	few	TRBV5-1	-	CASSGTTGRYGYTF	TGCGCCAGCAGCGGAACGACAGGTCGCTATGGCTACACCTTC
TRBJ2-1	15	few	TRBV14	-	CASSQDPQAGREQFF	TGTGCCAGCAGCCAAGACCCACAAGCGGGTCGGGAGCAGTTCTTC
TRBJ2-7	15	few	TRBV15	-	CATSRDGTGPYEQYF	TGTGCCACCAGCAGAGATGGCACAGGTCCCTACGAGCAGTACTTC
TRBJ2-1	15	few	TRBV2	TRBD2	CASSELTSGDNEQFF	TGTGCCAGCAGTGAATTAACTAGCGGCGACAATGAGCAGTTCTTC
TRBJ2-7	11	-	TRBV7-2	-	CASSSQVEQYF	TGTGCCAGCAGCTCACAGGTCGAGCAGTACTTC
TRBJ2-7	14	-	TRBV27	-	CASSLKTYSYEQYF	TGTGCCAGCAGTTTAAAGACCTACTCCTACGAGCAGTACTTC
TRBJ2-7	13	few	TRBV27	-	CASSLEGRNEQYF	TGTGCCAGCTCCCTAGAGGGGAGAAACGAGCAGTACTTC
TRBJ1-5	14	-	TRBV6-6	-	CASRLVGRDQPQHF	TGTGCCAGCCGCCTGGTCGGTCGGGATCAGCCCCAGCATTTT
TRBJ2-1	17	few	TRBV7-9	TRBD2	CASSLSHPLAGVNEQFF	TGTGCCAGCAGCTTAAGCCATCCGCTAGCGGGGGTAAATGAGCAGTTCTTC
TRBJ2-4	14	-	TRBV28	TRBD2	CASSLGTSLNIQYF	TGTGCCAGCAGTTTGGGGACTAGCTTGAACATTCAGTACTTC
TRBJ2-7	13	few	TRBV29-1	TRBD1	CSAAGTVSYEQYF	TGCAGCGCCGCCGGGACAGTCTCCTACGAGCAGTACTTC
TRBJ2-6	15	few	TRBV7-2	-	CASSLASSGANVLTF	TGTGCCAGCAGCTTAGCAAGCTCTGGGGCCAACGTCCTGACTTTC
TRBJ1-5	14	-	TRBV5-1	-	CASSLDSGNQPQHF	TGCGCCAGCAGCTTGGACAGCGGCAATCAGCCCCAGCATTTT
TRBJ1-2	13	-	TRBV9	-	CASSARRADGYTF	TGTGCCAGCAGCGCTAGGAGAGCAGATGGCTACACCTTC
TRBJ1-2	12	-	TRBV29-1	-	CSVDGTVLGYTF	TGCAGCGTTGATGGTACCGTCCTTGGCTACACCTTC
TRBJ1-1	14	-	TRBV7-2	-	CASSLVSRVGEAFF	TGTGCCAGCAGCTTAGTATCCAGGGTCGGTGAAGCTTTCTTT
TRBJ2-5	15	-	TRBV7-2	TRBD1	CASSMDRGPGETQYF	TGTGCCAGCAGCATGGACAGGGGGCCGGGAGAGACCCAGTACTTC
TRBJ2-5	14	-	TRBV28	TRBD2	CASSLREAQETQYF	TGTGCCAGCAGTTTGCGGGAGGCCCAAGAGACCCAGTACTTC
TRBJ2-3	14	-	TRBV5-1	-	CASSLYVRADTQYF	TGCGCCAGCAGCTTGTACGTTCGAGCAGATACGCAGTATTTT
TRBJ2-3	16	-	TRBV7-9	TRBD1	CASSLDRGSSTDTQYF	TGTGCCAGCAGCTTGGACAGGGGGTCTAGCACAGATACGCAGTATTTT
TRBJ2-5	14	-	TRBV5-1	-	CASSSKTGEETQYF	TGCGCCAGCAGCTCAAAGACAGGAGAGGAGACCCAGTACTTC
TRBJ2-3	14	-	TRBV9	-	CASSVAGSTDTQYF	TGTGCCAGCAGCGTAGCGGGAAGCACAGATACGCAGTATTTT
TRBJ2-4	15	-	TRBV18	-	CASSHPSVAKNIQYF	TGTGCCAGCTCACATCCAAGTGTAGCCAAAAACATTCAGTACTTC
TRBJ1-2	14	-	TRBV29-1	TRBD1	CSVGWGQGAIGYTF	TGCAGCGTTGGGTGGGGACAGGGGGCAATCGGCTACACCTTC
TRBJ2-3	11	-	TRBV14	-	CASSLTDTQYF	TGTGCCAGCAGTCTCACAGATACGCAGTATTTT
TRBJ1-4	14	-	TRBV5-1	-	CASSFTGNDEKLFF	TGCGCCAGCAGCTTTACAGGGAATGATGAAAAACTGTTTTTT
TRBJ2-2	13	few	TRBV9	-	CASSAANTGELFF	TGTGCCAGCAGCGCAGCGAACACCGGGGAGCTGTTTTTT
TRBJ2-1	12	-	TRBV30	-	CAWRGPRAEQFF	TGTGCCTGGAGGGGACCCCGGGCCGAGCAGTTCTTC
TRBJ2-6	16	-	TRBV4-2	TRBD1	CASSQDWGQGANVLTF	TGTGCCAGCAGCCAAGACTGGGGACAGGGGGCCAACGTCCTGACTTTC
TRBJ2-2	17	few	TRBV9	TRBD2	CASSERRLAVNTGELFF	TGTGCCAGCAGCGAGCGGAGACTAGCGGTAAACACCGGGGAGCTGTTTTTT
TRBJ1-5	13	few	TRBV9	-	CASSVSEGQPQHF	TGTGCCAGCAGCGTATCTGAGGGGCAGCCCCAGCATTTT
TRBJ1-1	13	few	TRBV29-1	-	CSVFGEVNTEAFF	TGCAGCGTTTTCGGGGAGGTGAACACTGAAGCTTTCTTT
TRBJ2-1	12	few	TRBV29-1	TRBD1	CSVETGGSEQFF	TGCAGCGTTGAAACAGGGGGCAGTGAGCAGTTCTTC
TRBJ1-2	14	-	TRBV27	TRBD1	CASSRDRLAYGYTF	TGTGCCAGCAGTAGGGACAGGCTAGCCTATGGCTACACCTTC
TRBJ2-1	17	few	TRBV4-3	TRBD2	CASSLVGGTPVGDEQFF	TGCGCCAGCAGCCTGGTGGGAGGGACTCCGGTCGGCGATGAGCAGTTCTTC
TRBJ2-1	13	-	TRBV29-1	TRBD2	CSVGPLAAAEQFF	TGCAGCGTTGGCCCACTAGCGGCTGCGGAGCAGTTCTTC
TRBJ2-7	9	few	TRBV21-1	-	CASSSRRDF	TGTGCCAGCAGCTCGAGAAGGGACTTC